This TCR beta chain stems from a study of cytomegalovirus exposure and HLA in healthy donors. This clone was seen a handful of times. The target antigen is unknown. This PCR relied on a set of 60 Vbeta primers and 13 Jbeta primers. Only in-frame clones appear in the TCRdb table, and some are missing; sequencing was by immunoSEQ multiplex PCR. The top ten hold about 11% of the sample, which has roughly 120,000 clones, 82% seen once. Per germline, CDR1 MDHEN and CDR2 SYDVKM. The trim removed 7 bases at V and 1 base at J, leaving 4 bases unmatched. The CDR3 has 13 residues. Study-wide results and limits: V segments that were indistinguishable, TRBV6-2 and TRBV6-3 among them, were omitted from analysis.

Sequencing was performed on PBMCs. V usage is TRBV28 and J usage is TRBJ2-7; 7 nucleotides match TRBD1. The receptor was derived from a male donor in good health and CMV-seropositive. CDR3 bases: TGTGCCAGCATCAAGGGGGCGTCCTACGAGCAGTACTTC. It codes for CASIKGASYEQYF. Variable domain in full (rest from reference TRBV28 and TRBJ2-7): DVKVTQSSRYLVKRTGEKVFLECVQDMDHENMFWYRQDPGLGLRLIYFSYDVKMKEKGDIPEGYSVSREKKERFSLILESASTNQTSMYLCASIKGASYEQYFGPGTRLTVT.